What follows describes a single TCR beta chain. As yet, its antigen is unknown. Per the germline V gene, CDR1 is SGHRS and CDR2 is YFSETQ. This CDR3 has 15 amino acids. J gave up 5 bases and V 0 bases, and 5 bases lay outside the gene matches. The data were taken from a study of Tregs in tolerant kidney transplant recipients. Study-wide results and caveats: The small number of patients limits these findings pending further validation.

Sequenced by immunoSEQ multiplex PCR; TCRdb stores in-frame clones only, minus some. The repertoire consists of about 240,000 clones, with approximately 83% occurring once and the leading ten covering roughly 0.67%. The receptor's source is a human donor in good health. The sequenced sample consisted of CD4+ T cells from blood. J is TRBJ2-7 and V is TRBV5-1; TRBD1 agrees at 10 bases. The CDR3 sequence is CASSLGGQGKNEQYF. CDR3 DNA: TGCGCCAGCAGCTTGGGGGGACAGGGGAAGAACGAGCAGTACTTC.